This paragraph reports one TCR beta chain. What it binds is unknown. The sample comes from a study of cytomegalovirus exposure and HLA in healthy donors. Study-level information: The approximately 680 first-cohort repertoires and the 95 to 150 validation repertoires shared the same platform, a later analysis reported. The study, taken as a whole, reports: Clusters of TCRs from the first cohort tended to co-occur in the roughly 120 validation repertoires (as a later analysis found).

Profiling relied on immunoSEQ multiplex PCR, and the TCRdb table lists in-frame clones only, not all of them. The table includes 250,000 to 400,000 clones, roughly 90% detected once. CDR3 length: 16 amino acids. J gave up 8 bases and V 2 bases, and 11 bases lay outside the gene matches. Germline V lookup: CDR1 SEHNR, CDR2 FQNEAQ (reference sequence). Sequenced input: PBMCs. This clonotype was obtained from a young man in good health and CMV-seronegative. The genes are TRBV7-9 and TRBJ2-1; 8 bases agree with TRBD1. The CDR3 nucleotides are TGTGCCAGCAGCTTAAGATCCGGGACAGGTTTTTATGAGCAGTTCTTC. Translating gives CASSLRSGTGFYEQFF. The full variable domain, in which reference TRBV7-9 and TRBJ2-1 provide the parts outside the CDR3, is DTGVSQNPRHKITKRGQNVTFRCDPISEHNRLYWYRQTLGQGPEFLTYFQNEAQLEKSRLLSDRFSAERPKGSFSTLEIQRTEQGDSAMYLCASSLRSGTGFYEQFFGPGTRLTVL.